The 19 T cell receptor beta chains below all came from one sample that was sequenced in a study of blood T cells in healthy people across ages. With a J-beta primer mix and a sample-barcoded 5' primer, a second PCR ran about 7 to 12 cycles. Using its own MiXCR run on the 5' RACE reads, TCRdb lists one record per CDR3 protein. The data contain approximately 1,000,000 distinct CDR3 sequences, less than 45% of them singletons. The sample comprised blood. The receptor source for this set is a man aged 18 to 35 in good health.

V usage is TRBV20-1 and J usage is TRBJ1-2; a possible D gene is TRBD1 (6 bases). Germline V gene lookup returns CDR1 DFQATT and CDR2 SNEGSKA (reference sequence). The V gene lost 4 bases and the J gene lost 6 bases, with 21 bases spanning the gap. This CDR3 has 15 residues. The CDR3 DNA follows: TGCAGTGCTATCCGACGCGGACAGTTTAAGGATGGCTACACCTTC. Translated, it gives CSAIRRGQFKDGYTF.

V and J are TRBV20-1 and TRBJ2-7; TRBD1 is a possible D gene (6 bases). The CDR3 has 15 amino acids. Germline V gives CDR1 DFQATT, CDR2 SNEGSKA (reference sequence). Trimming shortened V by 5 bases and J by 4 bases, and 21 bases separated the two germline ends. CDR3 sequence (DNA): TGCAGTGCTCATCAGGTGGGGGCAGTTCGATACGAGCAGTACTTC. Translated: CSAHQVGAVRYEQYF.

The chain couples TRBV28 to TRBJ2-5; TRBD2 matches 14 bases. The CDR3 is 14 amino acids. J was trimmed by 5 bases and V by 5 bases; bases with no gene match: 1. Germline V gene sequence: CDR1 MDHEN, CDR2 SYDVKM. CDR3 in amino acids: CASSRLAGGETQYF. CDR3 in DNA: TGTGCCAGCAGTCGACTAGCGGGGGGGGAGACCCAGTACTTC. Drawing the rest from reference TRBV28 and TRBJ2-5, the complete variable domain is DVKVTQSSRYLVKRTGEKVFLECVQDMDHENMFWYRQDPGLGLRLIYFSYDVKMKEKGDIPEGYSVSREKKERFSLILESASTNQTSMYLCASSRLAGGETQYFGPGTRLLVL.

Only a few counts were recorded for this clonotype. The chain combines TRBV7-9 with TRBJ2-7; D gene ambiguous. V was pared by 7 bases and J by 7 bases, with 26 bases between. Germline V gene lookup returns CDR1 SEHNR and CDR2 FQNEAQ (reference sequence). This CDR3 contains 16 residues. The CDR3 nucleotides read TGTGCCAGCACCTCAAGTGGCGCAGGCTCCTCCAGGGAGCAGTACTTC. This translates into CASTSSGAGSSREQYF.

The V and J genes are TRBV2 and TRBJ1-1; a weak D match, TRBD1 (5 bases). The CDR3 contains 14 residues. Trimming left V 8 bases short and J 5 bases short, with 18 bases between. From germline, CDR1 is SNHLY and CDR2 FYNNEI. The CDR3 DNA follows: TGTGCCAGCCGGACCCCGCAGGGTAAGACTGAAGCTTTCTTT. Translated: CASRTPQGKTEAFF.

The chain recombines TRBV6-2 or TRBV6-3 with TRBJ2-7, with D perhaps matching TRBD1 (6 bases). CDR3 length equals 16 residues. Germline assignment: CDR1 MNHEY and CDR2 SVGEGT. The V end was cut by 2 bases, the J end by 0 bases, with 14 bases between. The CDR3 sequence: CASSYPQDRPSYEQYF. CDR3 DNA: TGTGCCAGCAGTTACCCCCAGGACAGACCCTCCTACGAGCAGTACTTC.

A few counts support this clonotype. This chain uses TRBV7-9 with TRBJ2-2; TRBD1 might be the D (6 bases). The germline gives CDR1 SEHNR, CDR2 FQNEAQ (reference sequence). V was cut by 6 bases and J by 4 bases, with 15 bases left in between. The CDR3 extends over 15 amino acids. This CDR3 reads CASRSQGHLTGELFF. The CDR3 DNA reads as TGTGCCAGCAGGTCTCAGGGACATCTCACCGGGGAGCTGTTTTTT.

This clonotype was detected a few times. The rearrangement joins TRBV4-1 to TRBJ2-3; the match to TRBD2 covers 7 bases. The CDR3 covers 15 residues. Trimming took 8 bases from V and 1 from J; bases not matched to a gene: 9. Germline loops: CDR1 MGHRA, CDR2 YSYEKL. CDR3 residues: CASGRGEGGTDTQYF. CDR3 bases: TGCGCCAGCGGTCGGGGGGAAGGAGGCACAGATACGCAGTATTTT.

This clonotype was observed a few times. The chain uses TRBV28 and TRBJ2-3; 8 nucleotides line up with TRBD2. CDR1 MDHEN and CDR2 SYDVKM come from the germline V gene. V shed 1 base, J shed 1 base, and the junction held 4 bases outside the gene matches. The length of the CDR3 is 16 residues. CDR3 in DNA: TGTGCCAGCAGTTTATTACGGGGGGGAGGCACAGATACGCAGTATTTT. Amino acid sequence: CASSLLRGGGTDTQYF.

This clonotype turned up a few times. The chain couples TRBV10-3 to TRBJ2-2, with unresolved D. V was trimmed by 10 bases and J by 3 bases, leaving 15 bases between them. Germline V gene lookup returns CDR1 ENHRY and CDR2 SYGVKD. CDR3 size: 14 residues. Here the CDR3 reads CATQTGSYTGELFF. The CDR3 nucleotides read TGTGCCACTCAAACCGGGTCATACACCGGGGAGCTGTTTTTT.

The chain links TRBV5-1 to TRBJ2-7, with D possibly matching TRBD1 (5 bases). Judging by the DNA end, TRBJ2-5 fits better; the J call may be wrong. CDR3 length: 13 amino acids. CDR1 is SGHRS, CDR2 YFSETQ, per germline. The CDR3 protein is CASSLRQRETQYF. As DNA, the CDR3 is TGCGCCAGCAGCTTACGACAGAGGGAGACCCAGTACTTC.

A remark on this clonotype: The germline gene is not matched at one end of the junction; a read error may be the cause. The CDR3 protein is CGSSQDASFSYNEQFF. The DNA for the CDR3 is TGCGGCAGCAGCCAAGACGCCTCCTTCTCGTACAATGAGCAGTTCTTC. The rearrangement links TRBV4-3 to TRBJ2-1; D is ambiguous. The CDR3 totals 16 residues. Germline assignment: CDR1 LGHNA and CDR2 YSLEER.

A single count supports this clonotype. CDR3 sequence reads: CATSDPRVPGQPQHF. In DNA form, the CDR3 reads TGTGCCACCAGTGATCCCAGGGTTCCTGGGCAGCCCCAGCATTTT. V and J are TRBV24-1 and TRBJ1-5; the D gene is possibly TRBD1 (5 bases). Germline V gene lookup returns CDR1 KGHDR and CDR2 SFDVKD. V lost 3 bases to trimming and J lost 7 bases, with 15 bases between them. The CDR3 extends over 15 amino acids.

Details on this clonotype: A clone one base away is much larger, so this may be a read error. The chain is built from TRBV4-3 and TRBJ2-7; D possibly corresponds to TRBD1 (7 bases). This CDR3 is built from 17 residues. The germline CDR1 and CDR2 sequences are LGHNA and YSLEER. Trimming took 0 bases from V and 7 from J, leaving 22 bases between them. CDR3 bases: TGCGCCAGCAGCCAAGACCGAGGAGGGGGCCTCTACAATGAGCAGTACTTC. It is translated as CASSQDRGGGLYNEQYF.

This chain connects TRBV7-6 to TRBJ1-1, with 9 bases aligning to TRBD1. Germline V gene sequence: CDR1 SGHVS, CDR2 FNYEAQ. V shed 2 bases and J 2 bases; nucleotides not matched to a gene: 15. CDR3 size: 19 residues. The CDR3, as DNA: TGTGCCAGCAGCTTATTGGGACAGGGCCCCGGGGGAACCAACACTGAAGCTTTCTTT. As protein: CASSLLGQGPGGTNTEAFF.

The chain recombines TRBV7-2 with TRBJ2-4; D gene unclear. Trimming shortened V by 5 bases and J by 13 bases, and 21 bases separated the two germline ends. The germline CDR1 and CDR2 sequences are SGHTA and FQGNSA. The CDR3 loop spans 14 amino acids. CDR3 sequence reads: CASSIRRGDNEQYF. The CDR3 DNA is TGTGCCAGCAGCATCAGGCGTGGAGACAATGAGCAGTACTTC.

CDR3 DNA sequence: TGTGCCAGCAGTTCCTATGGTACGCAGTATTTT. It encodes CASSSYGTQYF. This chain links TRBV12-3 or TRBV12-4 with TRBJ2-3; D is uncertain. The CDR3 covers 11 residues. Trimming left V 4 bases short and J 8 bases short, with 7 bases between.

This rearrangement joins TRBV7-9 to TRBJ2-3; D tentatively reads TRBD1 or TRBD2 (5 bases each). This CDR3 comprises 15 residues. The germline V and J ends were trimmed by 2 bases and 2 bases, with 11 bases remaining between them. The V gene's germline CDR1 is SEHNR and CDR2 FQNEAQ (reference sequence). Here the CDR3 reads CASSLRLGDTDTQYF. In DNA, the CDR3 is TGTGCCAGCAGCTTAAGACTGGGGGACACAGATACGCAGTATTTT.

The sample holds a few counts of this clonotype. V is TRBV5-6 and J is TRBJ2-5; D is ambiguous. V lost 4 bases and J 0 bases, leaving 10 bases between the germline ends. The CDR3 has 14 amino acids. Germline CDR1 SGHDT, CDR2 YYEEEE. The CDR3 DNA is TGTGCCAGCAGCCCAACTCGACACCAAGAGACCCAGTACTTC. It is translated as CASSPTRHQETQYF.